A selection of T cell receptor beta chains follows, all from one sample in a study of CD8+CD57+ T cells in acquired aplastic anemia. One entry per CDR3 protein, called by TCRdb with MiXCR from the reads. Of 150,000 to 200,000 distinct CDR3 sequences detected, just under 65% appear once; the ten largest clones hold less than 55%. Sequences were obtained from sorted CD4+, CD8+, or CD8+CD57+ T cells (not recorded which) from PBMCs. The receptors come from a human donor in good health. Both conserved end residues are part of each CDR3. The order of the fields is V gene, D gene, clone size, J gene, CDR3 DNA, CDR3 protein. D genes are given only for firm matches. Some rows have no size entry. The others give once, few or many, or a class for an expanded clone.

TRBV19	TRBD2	-	TRBJ2-3	TGTGCCAGTAGTATTCGGGCTAGCGGACGCACAGATACGCAGTATTTT	CASSIRASGRTDTQYF
TRBV25-1	-	few	TRBJ2-3	TGTGCCAGCAGTGATGATACGGTACTTGGGCAGTATTTT	CASSDDTVLGQYF
TRBV25-1	-	-	TRBJ1-1	TGTGCCAGCAGTGAAGACAGTGCTAGAGATAACTACGAAGCTTTCTTT	CASSEDSARDNYEAFF
TRBV19	-	-	TRBJ1-1	TGTGCCAGTAGTGTCAGCCCCGATTTGGCTTTCTTT	CASSVSPDLAFF
TRBV13	-	many	TRBJ2-6	TGTGCCAGCAGCTTAGGGCTCGGAGACTCTGGGGCCAACGTCCTGACTTTC	CASSLGLGDSGANVLTF
TRBV24-1	-	once	TRBJ1-4	TGTGCCACGAGTGGAAGCTCGGGGGTAACGGGTAATGAAAAACTGTTTTTT	CATSGSSGVTGNEKLFF
TRBV29-1	-	-	TRBJ2-1	TGCAGCGTTCAGGGTCGTCGGGATGAGCAGTTCTTC	CSVQGRRDEQFF
TRBV19	-	-	TRBJ1-2	TGTGCCAGTACCCTGGACAGCTATGGCTACACCTTC	CASTLDSYGYTF
TRBV15	TRBD1	once	TRBJ2-7	TGTGCCACCAGCAGTTACGGGGACAGCTCCTACGAGCAGTACTTC	CATSSYGDSSYEQYF
TRBV24-1	-	-	TRBJ1-1	TGTGCCACCAGTGACCGAGAGGGGACTGAAGCTTTCTTT	CATSDREGTEAFF
TRBV24-1	-	-	TRBJ2-1	TGTGCCACCAGTGATTTGGGACAGCTCAATGAGCAGTTCTTC	CATSDLGQLNEQFF
TRBV7-2	-	-	TRBJ2-5	TGTGCCAGCAGCTTTAATATCCGAGAGACCCAGTACTTC	CASSFNIRETQYF